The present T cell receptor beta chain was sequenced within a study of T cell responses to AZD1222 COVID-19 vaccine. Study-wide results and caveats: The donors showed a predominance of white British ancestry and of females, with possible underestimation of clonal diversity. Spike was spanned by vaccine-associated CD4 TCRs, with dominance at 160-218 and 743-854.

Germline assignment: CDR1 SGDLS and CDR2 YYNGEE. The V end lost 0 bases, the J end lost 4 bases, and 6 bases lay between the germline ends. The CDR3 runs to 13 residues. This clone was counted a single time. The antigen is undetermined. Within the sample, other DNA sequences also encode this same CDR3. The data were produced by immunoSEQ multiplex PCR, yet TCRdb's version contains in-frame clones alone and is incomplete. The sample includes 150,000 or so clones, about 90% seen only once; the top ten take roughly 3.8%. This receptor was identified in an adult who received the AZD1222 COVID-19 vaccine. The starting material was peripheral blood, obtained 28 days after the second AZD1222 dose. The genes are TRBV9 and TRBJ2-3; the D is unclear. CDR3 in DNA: TGTGCCAGCAGCGTAGAAGTACCAGATACGCAGTATTTT. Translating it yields CASSVEVPDTQYF. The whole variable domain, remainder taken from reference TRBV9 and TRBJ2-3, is DSGVTQTPKHLITATGQRVTLRCSPRSGDLSVYWYQQSLDQGLQFLIQYYNGEERAKGNILERFSAQQFPDLHSELNLSSLELGDSALYFCASSVEVPDTQYFGPGTRLTVL.